This TCR beta chain was recorded in a study of T cells expressing NK-cell markers. TCRdb reanalyzed the 5' RACE reads and collapses them to one entry per CDR3 protein, without DNA. The sample yields hundreds of thousands of distinct CDR3 sequences, of which the top ten take up under 4.5%. This CDR3 is built from 14 residues. Germline CDR1 reads MNHEY; CDR2 reads SVGAGI. The sample was blood T cells: a sorted CD56 or NKG2C T cell subset, CD4+ or CD8+ T cells, or bulk PBMC T cells (not recorded which). The rearrangement uses TRBV6-5 and TRBJ1-1. This TCR was recovered from a man between 18 and 29 years old in good health. The CDR3 is CASSYSAGKGEAFF.